The 5 T cell receptor beta chains presented below share a single source sample, sequenced in a study of T cell repertoires in cytomegalovirus infection. TCRdb reprocessed the reads with MiXCR, giving one entry per CDR3 protein. The sample yields roughly 990,000 distinct CDR3 sequences, 31% seen once. These TCRs are of unknown antigen specificity. Here the sequenced sample was cultured CD8+ T cells from PBMCs, taken from culture after CMV antigen stimulation. These receptors were collected from a human donor in good health (CMV status not recorded). Some clones in this sample may be carry-over from other donors' samples.

Regarding this clonotype: One junction end does not reproduce the germline sequence, and a read error may be involved. The rearrangement links TRBV7-7 to TRBJ2-2; either TRBD1 or TRBD2 may supply D (5 bases each). Germline values: CDR1 SSHAT, CDR2 FNYEAQ (reference sequence). The CDR3 runs 17 residues. DNA of the CDR3: TGTGCTAGCAGCTTAGCTCCGGGGACGGCGAACACCGGGGAGCTGTTTTTT. This encodes CASSLAPGTANTGELFF.

Many counts were recorded for this clonotype. CDR3: CASSSNLAAVDTQYF. CDR3 nucleotide sequence: TGTGCCAGCAGTTCTAACCTAGCGGCGGTAGATACGCAGTATTTT. This chain connects TRBV7-2 to TRBJ2-3, with 7 bases fitting TRBD2. Germline CDR1 and CDR2: SGHTA and FQGNSA. Unmatched junction bases numbered 11, after V lost 6 bases and J lost 5 bases. The CDR3 loop spans 15 amino acids.

CDR3 residues: CASSQGPVAGELFF. As DNA, the CDR3 is TGCGCCAGCAGCCAGGGCCCCGTAGCCGGGGAGCTGTTTTTT. The chain employs TRBV4-1 and TRBJ2-2; no clear D gene. Germline lookup yields CDR1 MGHRA and CDR2 YSYEKL. This CDR3 is built from 14 residues. V was trimmed by 3 bases and J by 6 bases, leaving 11 bases between them.

This clonotype was counted only a few times. V is TRBV7-6 and J is TRBJ1-4; no clear D gene. The CDR3 runs 17 residues. The V gene lost 7 bases and the J gene lost 2 bases, with 20 bases spanning the gap. Germline V gene sequence: CDR1 SGHVS, CDR2 FNYEAQ. For the CDR3, the DNA is TGTGCCAGCACCCCTAGCAAAAGGGAGGTTACTAATGAAAAACTGTTTTTT. Its protein is CASTPSKREVTNEKLFF.

This rearrangement joins TRBV28 to TRBJ2-3, with D unresolved. Trimming took 5 bases from V and 5 from J, leaving 11 bases between them. The CDR3 contains 13 residues. Looked up from germline, CDR1 is MDHEN and CDR2 is SYDVKM. The CDR3 coding sequence is TGTGCCAGCAGTCCACTCTCGGTAGATACGCAGTATTTT. Translating it yields CASSPLSVDTQYF.